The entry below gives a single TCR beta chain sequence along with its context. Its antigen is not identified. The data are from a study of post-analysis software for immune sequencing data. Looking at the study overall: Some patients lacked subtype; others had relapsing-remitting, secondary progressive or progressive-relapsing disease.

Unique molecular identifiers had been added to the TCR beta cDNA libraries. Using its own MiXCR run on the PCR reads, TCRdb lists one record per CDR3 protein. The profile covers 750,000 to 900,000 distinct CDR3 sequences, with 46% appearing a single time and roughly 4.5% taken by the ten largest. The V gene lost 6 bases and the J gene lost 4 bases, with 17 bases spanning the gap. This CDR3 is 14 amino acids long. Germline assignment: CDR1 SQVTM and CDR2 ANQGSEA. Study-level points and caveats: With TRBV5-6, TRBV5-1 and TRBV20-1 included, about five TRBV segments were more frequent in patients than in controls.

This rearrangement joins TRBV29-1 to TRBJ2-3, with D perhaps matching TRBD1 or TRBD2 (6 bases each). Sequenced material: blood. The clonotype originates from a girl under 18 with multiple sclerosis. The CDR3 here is CSVRGDTSPDTQYF. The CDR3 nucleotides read TGCAGCGTCCGCGGGGACACTTCGCCAGATACGCAGTATTTT.